This T cell receptor (beta chain) was retrieved from a study of PD-1 blockade in classical Hodgkin lymphoma. Germline CDR1 and CDR2: SQVTM and ANQGSEA. The CDR3 consists of 12 residues. The ends lost 8 bases at V and 0 bases at J; junction bases unmatched: 4. Details on this clone: Its antigen is unknown.

Sequencing was performed with immunoSEQ multiplex PCR; in TCRdb, only in-frame clones are kept and a portion is missing. The top ten clones hold about 20% of a sample with 110,000 or so clones, roughly nine tenths of them seen once. Findings of the study overall: Before treatment, TCR diversity in newly diagnosed patients was reportedly lower than in healthy donors. Before treatment, complete responders showed about the same diversity as newly diagnosed patients.

As to time point: cycle 4 day 1 (C4D1), after around six weeks of nivolumab. Each patient's relapse followed autologous stem cell transplantation, and brentuximab vedotin exposure varied. This receptor was taken from a human donor with classical Hodgkin lymphoma. The rearrangement joins TRBV29-1 to TRBJ2-7; 7 nucleotides agree with TRBD2. This specimen consisted of peripheral blood mononuclear cells (PBMCs), obtained before the fourth cycle of nivolumab. CDR3 amino acids: CSTGGSSYEQYF. The CDR3 DNA follows: TGCAGCACCGGGGGGAGCTCCTACGAGCAGTACTTC.